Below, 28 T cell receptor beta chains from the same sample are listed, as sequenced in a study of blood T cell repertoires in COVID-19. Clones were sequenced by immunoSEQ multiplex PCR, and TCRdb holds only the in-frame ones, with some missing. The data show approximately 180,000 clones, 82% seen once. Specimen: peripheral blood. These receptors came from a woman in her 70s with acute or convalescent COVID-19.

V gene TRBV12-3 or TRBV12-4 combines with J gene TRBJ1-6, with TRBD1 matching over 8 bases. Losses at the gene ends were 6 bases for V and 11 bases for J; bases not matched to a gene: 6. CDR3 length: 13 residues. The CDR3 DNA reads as TGTGCCAGCAGAGCAGGGGGCCCCACACCCCTCCACTTT. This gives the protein CASRAGGPTPLHF.

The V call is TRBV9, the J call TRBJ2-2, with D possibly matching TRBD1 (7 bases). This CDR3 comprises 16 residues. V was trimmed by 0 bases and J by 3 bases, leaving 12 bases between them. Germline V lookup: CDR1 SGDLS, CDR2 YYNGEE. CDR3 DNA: TGTGCCAGCAGCGTAGCGGAGGGGGCGCACACCGGGGAGCTGTTTTTT. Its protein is CASSVAEGAHTGELFF.

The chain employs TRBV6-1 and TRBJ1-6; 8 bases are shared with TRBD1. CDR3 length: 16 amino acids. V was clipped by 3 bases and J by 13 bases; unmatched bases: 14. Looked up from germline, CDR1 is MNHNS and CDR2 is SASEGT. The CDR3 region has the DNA TGTGCCAGCAGTGACAGGGGGCGCGAGGCGGCTATGCCCCTCCACTTT. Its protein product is CASSDRGREAAMPLHF.

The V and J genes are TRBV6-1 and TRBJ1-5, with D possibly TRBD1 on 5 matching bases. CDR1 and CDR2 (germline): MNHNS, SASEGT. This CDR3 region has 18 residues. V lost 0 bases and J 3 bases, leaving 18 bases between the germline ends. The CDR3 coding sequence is TGTGCCAGCAGTGAAGCGCTCTCAGGGCCGGTGCCCAATCAGCCCCAGCATTTT. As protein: CASSEALSGPVPNQPQHF.

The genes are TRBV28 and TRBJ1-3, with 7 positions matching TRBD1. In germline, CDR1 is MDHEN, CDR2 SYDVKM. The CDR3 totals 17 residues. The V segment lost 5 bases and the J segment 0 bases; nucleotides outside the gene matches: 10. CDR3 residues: CASSPPPGTASGNTIYF. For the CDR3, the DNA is TGTGCCAGCAGTCCACCACCCGGGACAGCCTCTGGAAACACCATATATTTT.

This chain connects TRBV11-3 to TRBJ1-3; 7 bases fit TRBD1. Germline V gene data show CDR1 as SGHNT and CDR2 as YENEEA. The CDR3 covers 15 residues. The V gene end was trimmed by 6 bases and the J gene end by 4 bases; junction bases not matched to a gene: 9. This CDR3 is CASSCEGAGGNTIYF. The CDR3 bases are TGTGCCAGCAGTTGCGAGGGGGCTGGAGGAAACACCATATATTTT.

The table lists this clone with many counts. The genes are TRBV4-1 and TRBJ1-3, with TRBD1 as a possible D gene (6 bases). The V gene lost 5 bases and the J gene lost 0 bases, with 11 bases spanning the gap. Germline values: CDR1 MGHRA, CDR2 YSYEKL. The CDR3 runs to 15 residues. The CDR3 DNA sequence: TGCGCCAGCAGCAAAGGACAGATCTCTGGAAACACCATATATTTT. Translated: CASSKGQISGNTIYF.

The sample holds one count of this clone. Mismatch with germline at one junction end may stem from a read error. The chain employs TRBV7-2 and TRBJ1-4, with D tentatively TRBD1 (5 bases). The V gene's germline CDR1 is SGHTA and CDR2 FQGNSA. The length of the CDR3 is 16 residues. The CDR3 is CASSLADPGTSEKLFF. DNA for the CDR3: TGTGCCAGCAGCTTAGCGGACCCCGGGACTAGTGAAAAACTGTTTTTT.

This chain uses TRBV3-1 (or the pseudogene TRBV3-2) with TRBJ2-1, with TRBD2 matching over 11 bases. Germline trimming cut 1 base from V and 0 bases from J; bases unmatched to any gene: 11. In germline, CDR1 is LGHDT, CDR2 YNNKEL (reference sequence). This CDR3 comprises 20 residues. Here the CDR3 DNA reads TGTGCCAGCAGCCAAGTTCGACTAGCGGGGACCCCGGGCTCCTACAATGAGCAGTTCTTC. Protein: CASSQVRLAGTPGSYNEQFF.

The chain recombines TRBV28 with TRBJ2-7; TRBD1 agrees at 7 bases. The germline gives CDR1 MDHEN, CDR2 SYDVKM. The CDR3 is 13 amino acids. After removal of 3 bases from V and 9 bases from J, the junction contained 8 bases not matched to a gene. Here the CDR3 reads CASSLGQTPGQYF. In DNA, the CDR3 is TGTGCCAGCAGTTTGGGACAGACTCCAGGGCAGTACTTC.

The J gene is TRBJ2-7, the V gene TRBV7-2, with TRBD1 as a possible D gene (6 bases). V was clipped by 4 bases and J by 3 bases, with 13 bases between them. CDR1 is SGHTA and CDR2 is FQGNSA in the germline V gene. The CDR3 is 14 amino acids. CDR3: CASSSSGTNYEQYF. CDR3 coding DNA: TGTGCCAGCAGCTCTTCCGGGACAAACTACGAGCAGTACTTC.

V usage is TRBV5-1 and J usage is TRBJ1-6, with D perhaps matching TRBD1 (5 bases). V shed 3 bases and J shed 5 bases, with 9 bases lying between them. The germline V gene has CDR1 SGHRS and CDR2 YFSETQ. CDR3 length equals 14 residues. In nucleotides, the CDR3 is TGCGCCAGCAGCTCCGGGGGTAATAATTCACCCCTCCACTTT. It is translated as CASSSGGNNSPLHF.

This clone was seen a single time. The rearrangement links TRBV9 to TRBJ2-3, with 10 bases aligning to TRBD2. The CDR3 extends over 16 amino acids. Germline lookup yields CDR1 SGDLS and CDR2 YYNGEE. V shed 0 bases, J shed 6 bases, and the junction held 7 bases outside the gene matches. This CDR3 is CASSVESSGGWDTQYF. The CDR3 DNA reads TGTGCCAGCAGCGTAGAGTCTAGCGGGGGTTGGGATACGCAGTATTTT.

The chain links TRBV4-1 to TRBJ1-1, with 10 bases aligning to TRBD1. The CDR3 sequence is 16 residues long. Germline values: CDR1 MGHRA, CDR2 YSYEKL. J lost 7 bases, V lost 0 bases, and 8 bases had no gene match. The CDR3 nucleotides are TGCGCCAGCAGCCAAGATCCCGGACAGGGGGTTGGTGAAGCTTTCTTT. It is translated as CASSQDPGQGVGEAFF.

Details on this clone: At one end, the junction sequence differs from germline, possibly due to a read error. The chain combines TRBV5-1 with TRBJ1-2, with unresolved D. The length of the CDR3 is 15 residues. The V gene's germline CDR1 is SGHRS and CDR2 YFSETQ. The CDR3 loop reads CASTLLERTTYGYTF. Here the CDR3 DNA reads TGCGCCAGCACCTTGCTAGAGCGGACCACCTATGGCTACACCTTC.

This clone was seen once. CDR3 region: CSVASTGGTEAFF. Here the CDR3 DNA reads TGCAGCGTTGCCTCGACAGGGGGGACTGAAGCTTTCTTT. V and J are TRBV29-1 and TRBJ1-1; 9 bases fit TRBD1. In germline, CDR1 is SQVTM, CDR2 ANQGSEA. J was trimmed by 5 bases and V by 4 bases; bases with no gene match: 5. The CDR3 extends over 13 amino acids.

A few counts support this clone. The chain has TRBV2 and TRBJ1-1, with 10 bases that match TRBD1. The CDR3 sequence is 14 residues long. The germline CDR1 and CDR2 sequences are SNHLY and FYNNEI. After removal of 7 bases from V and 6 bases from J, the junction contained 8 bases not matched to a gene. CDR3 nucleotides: TGTGCCAGCACATGGGACAGGGGAGAGGCTGAAGCTTTCTTT. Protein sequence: CASTWDRGEAEAFF.

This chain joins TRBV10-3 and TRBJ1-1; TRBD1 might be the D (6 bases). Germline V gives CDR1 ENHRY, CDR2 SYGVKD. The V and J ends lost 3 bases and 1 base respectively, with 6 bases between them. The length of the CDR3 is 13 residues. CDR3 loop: CAISEQGNTEAFF. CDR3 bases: TGTGCCATCAGTGAACAGGGGAACACTGAAGCTTTCTTT.

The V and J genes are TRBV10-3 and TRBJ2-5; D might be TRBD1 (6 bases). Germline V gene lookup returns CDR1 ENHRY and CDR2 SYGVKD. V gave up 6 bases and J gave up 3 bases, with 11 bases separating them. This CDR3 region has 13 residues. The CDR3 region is CAISQNREETQYF. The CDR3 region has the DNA TGTGCCATCAGCCAAAACAGGGAAGAGACCCAGTACTTC.

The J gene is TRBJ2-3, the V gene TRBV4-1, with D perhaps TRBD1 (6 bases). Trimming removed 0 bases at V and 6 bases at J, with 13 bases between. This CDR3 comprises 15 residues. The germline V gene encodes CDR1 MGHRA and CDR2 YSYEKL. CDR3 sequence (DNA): TGCGCCAGCAGCCAAGAAGCTACAGGGAAGGATACGCAGTATTTT. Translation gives CASSQEATGKDTQYF.

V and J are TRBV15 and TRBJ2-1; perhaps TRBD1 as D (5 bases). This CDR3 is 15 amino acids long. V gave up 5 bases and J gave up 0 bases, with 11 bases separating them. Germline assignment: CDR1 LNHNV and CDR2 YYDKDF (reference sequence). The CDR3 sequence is CATSLGDFSYNEQFF. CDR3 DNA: TGTGCCACCAGCCTAGGGGATTTCTCCTACAATGAGCAGTTCTTC.

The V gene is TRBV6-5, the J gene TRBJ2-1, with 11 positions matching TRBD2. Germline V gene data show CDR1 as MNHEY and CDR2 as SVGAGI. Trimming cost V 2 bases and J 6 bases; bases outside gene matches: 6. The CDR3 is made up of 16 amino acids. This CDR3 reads CASSYRGSGGANEQFF. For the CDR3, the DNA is TGTGCCAGCAGTTACAGGGGTAGCGGGGGGGCCAATGAGCAGTTCTTC.

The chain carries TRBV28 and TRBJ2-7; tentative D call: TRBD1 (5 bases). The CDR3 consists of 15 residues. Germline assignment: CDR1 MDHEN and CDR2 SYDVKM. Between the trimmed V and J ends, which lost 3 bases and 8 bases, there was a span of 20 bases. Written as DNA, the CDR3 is TGTGCCAGCAGTTTTGAAGGGGCCCCGTCTATGCAGCAGTACTTC. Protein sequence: CASSFEGAPSMQQYF.

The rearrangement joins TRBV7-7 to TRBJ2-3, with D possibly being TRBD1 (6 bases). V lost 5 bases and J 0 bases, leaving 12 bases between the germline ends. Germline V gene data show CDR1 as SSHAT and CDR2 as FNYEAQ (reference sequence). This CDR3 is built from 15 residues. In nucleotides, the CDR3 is TGTGCCAGCAGCCAGGGGTCTTCTAGCACAGATACGCAGTATTTT. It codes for CASSQGSSSTDTQYF.

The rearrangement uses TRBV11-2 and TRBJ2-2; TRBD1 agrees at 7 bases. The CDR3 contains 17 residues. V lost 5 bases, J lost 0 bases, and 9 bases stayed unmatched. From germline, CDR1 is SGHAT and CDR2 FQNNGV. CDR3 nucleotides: TGTGCCAGCAGCCGACAGGGAAGGTCAGCGAACACCGGGGAGCTGTTTTTT. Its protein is CASSRQGRSANTGELFF.

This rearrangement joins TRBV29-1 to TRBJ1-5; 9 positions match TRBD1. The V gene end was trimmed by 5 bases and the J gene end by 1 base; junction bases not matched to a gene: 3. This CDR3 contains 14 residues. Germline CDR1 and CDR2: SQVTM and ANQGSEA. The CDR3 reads CSVSGQGSNQPQHF. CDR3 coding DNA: TGCAGCGTTTCCGGACAGGGGAGCAATCAGCCCCAGCATTTT.

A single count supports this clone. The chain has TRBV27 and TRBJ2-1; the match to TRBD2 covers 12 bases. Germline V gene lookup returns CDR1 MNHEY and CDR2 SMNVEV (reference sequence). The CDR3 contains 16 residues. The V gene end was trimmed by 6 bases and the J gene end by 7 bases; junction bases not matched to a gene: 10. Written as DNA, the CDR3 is TGTGCCAGCAGCATCTCTAGCGGGAGGGCGTTAAATGAGCAGTTCTTC. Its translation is CASSISSGRALNEQFF.

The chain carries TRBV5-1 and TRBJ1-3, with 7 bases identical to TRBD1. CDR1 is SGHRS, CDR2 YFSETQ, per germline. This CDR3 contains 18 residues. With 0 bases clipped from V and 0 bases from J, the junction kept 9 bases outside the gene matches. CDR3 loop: CASSLGLGQRYSGNTIYF. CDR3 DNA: TGCGCCAGCAGCTTGGGTTTGGGACAGAGGTACTCTGGAAACACCATATATTTT.